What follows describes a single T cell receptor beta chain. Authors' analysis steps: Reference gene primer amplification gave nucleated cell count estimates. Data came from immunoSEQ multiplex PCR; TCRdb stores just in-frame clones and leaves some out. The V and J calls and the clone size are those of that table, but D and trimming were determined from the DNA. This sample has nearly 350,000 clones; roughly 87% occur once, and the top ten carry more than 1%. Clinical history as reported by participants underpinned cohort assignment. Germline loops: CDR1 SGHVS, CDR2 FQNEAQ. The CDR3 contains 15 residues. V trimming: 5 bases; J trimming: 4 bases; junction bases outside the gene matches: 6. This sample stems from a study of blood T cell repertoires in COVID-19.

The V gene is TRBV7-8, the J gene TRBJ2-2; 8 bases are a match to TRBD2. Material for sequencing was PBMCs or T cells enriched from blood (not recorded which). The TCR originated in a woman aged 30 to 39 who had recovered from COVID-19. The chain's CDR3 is CASSDRGGGTGELFF. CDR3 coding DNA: TGTGCCAGCAGCGACCGGGGGGGCGGCACCGGGGAGCTGTTTTTT.